This T cell receptor (beta chain) was profiled in a study of shared clonotypes between healthy human individuals (dated by TCRdb to between 2020 and 2021). About the study as a whole: The cohort included three men and a couple of women between 18 and 49 years of age. For each donor, CD4 naive and CD4 memory were each given three plates, CD8 naive was given two plates, and CD8 memory was given one plate. The study deeply sequenced blood TCR repertoires of about 5 healthy adults to estimate repertoire size and the extent of clonotype sharing between individuals. To increase sequencing depth and limit assay-specific biases, different laboratories used diverse techniques to prepare libraries and sequence TCR repertoires. Between about 0.9 and 10 billion PBMCs per donor were obtained by leukapheresis.

For the CD8 naive samples, CD45RO-negative cells were positively selected for CCR7, yielding a CD45RA+CCR7+ population from which TemRA cells were excluded. Healthy HIV-negative adults with no recently reported acute infections or vaccinations were included as donors. All donors were Caucasian adults living in Nashville, Tennessee, USA. Blood was collected by leukapheresis, and PBMCs were isolated by Ficoll-Histopaque density gradient centrifugation and then cryopreserved in liquid nitrogen vapor phase. Purity and quantity of every magnetically sorted T cell population were checked by analytical flow cytometry. Genomic DNA was isolated from every sorted fraction and measured by UV absorbance on a Nanodrop 2000c. Paper-wide results and their limitations: About 5% of naive CD4, 3.5% of naive CD8, approximately 2% of memory CD4, and about 0.4% of memory CD8 clonotypes were shared across a few donors. Naive subsets generally had larger estimated clonotype richness than memory subsets did. Pairwise subsampling indicated that sequencing depth was expected to affect the degree of clonotype sharing among donors. Only blood was sampled, and tissue TCR repertoires likely differ from those in blood. Because the study included only a small number of donors, the genetic and exposure-history diversity represented was limited. Compared with non-shared clonotypes, the clonotypes found in all four sorted-subset donors had higher generation probabilities. Even with the large sequencing depth, rarefaction of the sorted-subset datasets indicated that sequencing was incomplete.

Trimming removed 6 bases from V and 4 bases from J; the gene matches leave 7 bases unexplained. The CDR3 runs 14 amino acids, cysteine and phenylalanine included. Only the CDR3 portion is preserved as DNA: 42 bases, with reading frame beginning at the first base. CDR1 and CDR2 are drawn from the germline V gene: SNHLY, FYNNEI. Using the deep immunoSEQ assay, TCR CDR3 regions were amplified from genomic DNA by multiplex PCR. Extracted genomic DNA from each cell subset was spread evenly across all wells of several immunoSEQ 96-well plates, with each plate serving as a replicate. For sorted subsets, each replicate PCR was loaded with 150 to 250 ng genomic DNA, equivalent to 30,000 or so T cell genomes. Purified libraries were measured with a Qubit 3.0 fluorometer, size-checked on a Bioanalyzer 2100, and measured again with the KAPA Library Quantification kit. Each immunoSEQ 96-well plate was sequenced on its own single-read 150-cycle Illumina NextSeq 550 flow cell. In the authors' own workflow: Because only junctional sequences without quality scores were contained in the immunoSEQ output, filtering matching that applied to full-length reads could not be performed. To assign V/J genes and CDR3, sequences were annotated using PyIR, a Python wrapper for IgBLAST v1.9, with IMGT germline references. Reads were filtered out if the reads had weak V/J assignments (E-value above 1e-6), no CDR3, stop codons, out-of-frame junctions, or ambiguous translated residues. V3J clonotypes were defined by identical inferred V gene, J gene, and CDR3 amino acid sequence. To compute the percentage overlap between repertoires, the number of shared unique clonotypes was divided by the size of the smaller repertoire. Repertoire richness was assessed with RTK rarefaction, the Chao1 estimator, and Recon v2.1 estimates of unobserved clonotypes. Generation probabilities for all TCRbeta clonotypes obtained by the gDNA method from a handful of donors were computed using OLGA. TCRdb mirrors the immuneACCESS table, restricted to in-frame sequences. Some clones are absent from its copies; in checked studies, under half trace to an unresolved V gene, and the reason for the others is unknown. That table furnishes V, J and clone size, whereas the DNA furnished D and trimming. Counted in this sample were about 2.2 million clones; about 93% of them appeared once. Clones ranked in the top ten supply around 1.8% of the sample.

With respect to this clone: The antigen it binds to is not known. No base quality values were provided; no much bigger clone lies one nucleotide off.

The sequenced sample was naive CD8+ T cells from PBMCs. The sample's cell subset or site label is to be understood as: CD45RA+CCR7+. The clonotype comes from a man in his late teens or twenties in good health. Some clones in this sample may be carry-over from other donors' samples. The chain uses TRBV2 and TRBJ2-5; 8 central nucleotides agree with TRBD1. The nucleotide sequence reads TGTGCCAGCAGAACGACAGGGGTTTCAGAGACCCAGTACTTC. This encodes CASRTTGVSETQYF.